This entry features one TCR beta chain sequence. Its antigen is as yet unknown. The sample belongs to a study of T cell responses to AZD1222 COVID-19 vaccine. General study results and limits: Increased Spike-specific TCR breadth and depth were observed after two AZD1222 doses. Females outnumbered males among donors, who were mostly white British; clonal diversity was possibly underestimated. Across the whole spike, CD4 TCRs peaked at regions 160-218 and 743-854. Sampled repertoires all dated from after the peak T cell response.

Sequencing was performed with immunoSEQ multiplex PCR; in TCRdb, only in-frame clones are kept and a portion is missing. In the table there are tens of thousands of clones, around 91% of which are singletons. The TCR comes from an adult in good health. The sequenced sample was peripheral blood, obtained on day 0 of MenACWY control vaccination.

The CDR3 reads CASSETGWKDQPQHF. CDR3 bases: TGTGCCAGCAGCGAGACAGGGTGGAAGGATCAGCCCCAGCATTTT. The V gene is TRBV28, the J gene TRBJ1-5; the match to TRBD1 covers 7 bases. Trimming took 6 bases from V and 5 from J; bases not matched to a gene: 10. CDR3 length: 15 amino acids. The germline V gene encodes CDR1 MDHEN and CDR2 SYDVKM.